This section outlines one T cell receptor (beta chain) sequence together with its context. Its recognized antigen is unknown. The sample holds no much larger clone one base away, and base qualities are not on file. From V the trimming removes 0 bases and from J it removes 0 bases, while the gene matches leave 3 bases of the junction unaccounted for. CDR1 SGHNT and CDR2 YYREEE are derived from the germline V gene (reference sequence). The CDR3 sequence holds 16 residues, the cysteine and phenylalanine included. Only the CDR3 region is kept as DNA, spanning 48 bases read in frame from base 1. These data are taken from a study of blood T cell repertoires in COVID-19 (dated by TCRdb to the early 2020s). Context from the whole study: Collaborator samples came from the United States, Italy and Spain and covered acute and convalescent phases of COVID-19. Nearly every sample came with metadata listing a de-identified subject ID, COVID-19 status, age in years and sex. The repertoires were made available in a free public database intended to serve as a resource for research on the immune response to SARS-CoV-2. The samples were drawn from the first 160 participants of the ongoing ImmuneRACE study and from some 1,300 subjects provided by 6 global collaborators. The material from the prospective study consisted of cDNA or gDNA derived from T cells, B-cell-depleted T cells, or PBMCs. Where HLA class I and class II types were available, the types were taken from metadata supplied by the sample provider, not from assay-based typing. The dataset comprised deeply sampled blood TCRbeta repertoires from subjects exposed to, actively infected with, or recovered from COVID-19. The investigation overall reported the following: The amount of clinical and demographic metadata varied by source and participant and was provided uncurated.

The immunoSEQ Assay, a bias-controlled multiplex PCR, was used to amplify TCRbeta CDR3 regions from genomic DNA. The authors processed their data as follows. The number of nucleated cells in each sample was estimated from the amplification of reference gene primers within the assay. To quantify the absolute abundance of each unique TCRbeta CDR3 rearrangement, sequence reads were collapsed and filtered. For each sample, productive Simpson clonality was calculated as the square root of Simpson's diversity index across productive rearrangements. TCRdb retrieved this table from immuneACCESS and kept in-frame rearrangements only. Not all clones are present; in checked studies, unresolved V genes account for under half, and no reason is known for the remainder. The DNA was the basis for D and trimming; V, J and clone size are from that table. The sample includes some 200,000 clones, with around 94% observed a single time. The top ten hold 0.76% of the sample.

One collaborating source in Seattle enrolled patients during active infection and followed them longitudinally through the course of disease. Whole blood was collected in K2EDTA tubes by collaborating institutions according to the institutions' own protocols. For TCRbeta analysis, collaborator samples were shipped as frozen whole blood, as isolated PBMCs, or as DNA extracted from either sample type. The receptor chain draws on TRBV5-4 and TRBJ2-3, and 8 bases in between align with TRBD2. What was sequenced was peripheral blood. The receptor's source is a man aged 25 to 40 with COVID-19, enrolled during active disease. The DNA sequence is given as TGTGCCAGCAGCTTGGCGGTAGCGGGGAGCACAGATACGCAGTATTTT. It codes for CASSLAVAGSTDTQYF. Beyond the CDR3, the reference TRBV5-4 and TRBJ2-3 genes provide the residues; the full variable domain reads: ETGVTQSPTHLIKTRGQQVTLRCSSQSGHNTVSWYQQALGQGPQFIFQYYREEENGRGNFPPRFSGLQFPNYSSELNVNALELDDSALYLCASSLAVAGSTDTQYFGPGTRLTVL.